Listed below are T cell receptor beta chains from one sample, sequenced in a study of post-analysis software for immune sequencing data. Each CDR3 protein gets one entry after TCRdb re-called the PCR reads with MiXCR. The table has about 430,000 distinct CDR3 sequences, roughly 40% seen once. Sequencing input: blood. The receptors shown here come from a girl aged 2 to 10 with multiple sclerosis. CDR3s include the opening cysteine and the closing phenylalanine or tryptophan. A D gene is named only where the DNA matches it firmly. Some rows have no size entry. The others give once, few or many, or a class for an expanded clone.

d_call | clone_size | j_call | v_call | cdr3_nt | cdr3_aa
- | - | TRBJ2-7 | TRBV10-3 | TGTGCCATCAAGACGGCCTCCTACGAGCAGTACTTC | CAIKTASYEQYF
- | - | TRBJ2-5 | TRBV15 | TGTGCTACCAGCAGAACCCCCGGGGGACCTTACAATGAGCAGTACTTC | CATSRTPGGPYNEQYF
- | - | TRBJ2-7 | TRBV5-5 | TGTGCCAGCAGCACCAACCCTGGACAGCAAATCTACGAGCAGTACTTC | CASSTNPGQQIYEQYF
TRBD1 | - | TRBJ2-3 | TRBV7-8 | TGTGCCAGCAGCTTAAACTCGCCCGGGACAGCCTACACAGATACGCAGTATTTT | CASSLNSPGTAYTDTQYF
TRBD1 | - | TRBJ1-2 | TRBV7-3 | TGTGCCAGCAGCTCGGGACAGGGGAATGGCGACACCTTC | CASSSGQGNGDTF
TRBD2 | - | TRBJ2-1 | TRBV6-2/TRBV6-3 | TGTGCCAGCAGAACAAGGCCGGGACTAGAGGTCTACAATGAGCAGTTCTTC | CASRTRPGLEVYNEQFF
- | - | TRBJ2-3 | TRBV16 | TGTGCCAGCAGCCAATCAAAAGGGACGCAGTATTTT | CASSQSKGTQYF
- | - | TRBJ1-1 | TRBV6-2/TRBV6-3 | TGTGCCAGCAGTTTGTTGGCGGAGAACACTGAAGCTTTCTTT | CASSLLAENTEAFF
TRBD2 | few | TRBJ2-5 | TRBV7-7 | TGTGCTAGCAGCTGCGGACTAGTTGGGGAAGAGACCCAGTACTTC | CASSCGLVGEETQYF
- | - | TRBJ2-2 | TRBV7-3 | TGTGCCAGCAGCTTAACGTTTTTTTCGAGGCGGGTTGAGGCCGGGGAGCTGTTTTTT | CASSLTFFSRRVEAGELFF
- | few | TRBJ2-5 | TRBV20-1 | TGCAGTGCACCCGGTCCTGCCGAGACCCAGTACTTC | CSAPGPAETQYF
- | - | TRBJ1-6 | TRBV14 | TGTGCCAGCAGCGGTCGGGAGTTTGTGACCCTCCACTTT | CASSGREFVTLHF
- | - | TRBJ2-7 | TRBV5-8 | TGTGCCAGCAGCTTTCACGGGACGGACTACAATGAGCAGTACTTC | CASSFHGTDYNEQYF
TRBD2 | few | TRBJ2-5 | TRBV5-1 | TGCGCCAGCAGCTTGGAACTAGCGGAAGAGACCCAGTACTTC | CASSLELAEETQYF
- | - | TRBJ2-1 | TRBV28 | TGTGCCAGCAGTTTTTTGGCCGGCCCCTACAATGAGCAGTTCTTC | CASSFLAGPYNEQFF
TRBD1 | few | TRBJ1-2 | TRBV29-1 | TGCAGCGTGTCCGGGACAGTCGGGTTAGCATATGGCTACACCTTC | CSVSGTVGLAYGYTF
TRBD2 | few | TRBJ2-1 | TRBV20-1 | TGCAGTGCTGCGATTAGCGGGAGCGTTAATGAGCAGTTCTTC | CSAAISGSVNEQFF
- | - | TRBJ2-5 | TRBV10-3 | TGTGCCATCAGTGAACGGGGGAAATCGGGAGAGACCCAGTACTTC | CAISERGKSGETQYF
- | - | TRBJ2-3 | TRBV5-1 | TGCGCCAGCAGCTTATCGATTTTGGCGGGGAGCACAGATACGCAGTATTTT | CASSLSILAGSTDTQYF
- | once | TRBJ1-1 | TRBV5-1 | TGCGCCAGCAGCCCTACAGGGATAGGGGGACTGGACACTGAAGCTTTCTTT | CASSPTGIGGLDTEAFF
- | few | TRBJ2-1 | TRBV5-6 | TGTGCCAGCAGCCCCCGTCGATCGGAGCAGTTCTTC | CASSPRRSEQFF
- | - | TRBJ1-2 | TRBV7-2 | TGTGCCAGCAGCTTAAAGTGGGGCAACTATGGCTACACCTTC | CASSLKWGNYGYTF
- | - | TRBJ2-1 | TRBV5-1 | TGCGCCAGCAGCTCTATTTTTACACCGGGGTCCTACGGCAATGAGCAGTTCTTC | CASSSIFTPGSYGNEQFF
- | few | TRBJ2-1 | TRBV5-1 | TGCGCCAGCAGACAAGACAGTTACAATGAGCAGTTCTTC | CASRQDSYNEQFF
- | few | TRBJ2-7 | TRBV4-1 | TGCGCCAGCAGCCCTTGGGGTGGCTACGAGCAGTACTTC | CASSPWGGYEQYF
- | - | TRBJ1-2 | TRBV9 | TGTGCCAGCAGCGTCCACCCCCAGGCTGACGGCTACACCTTC | CASSVHPQADGYTF
TRBD2 | few | TRBJ2-7 | TRBV11-2 | TGTGCCAGCAGCCCAATAGCGGGGGGTTCCTACGAGCAGTACTTC | CASSPIAGGSYEQYF
- | few | TRBJ2-1 | TRBV29-1 | TGCAGCGGTCCGAAGGGTTCCTACAATGAGCAGTTCTTC | CSGPKGSYNEQFF
- | few | TRBJ1-2 | TRBV20-1 | TGCAGTGCAGACAACAGACACTATGGCTACACCTTC | CSADNRHYGYTF
TRBD2 | few | TRBJ2-1 | TRBV7-2 | TGTGCCAGCAGCCCCTTTAGCGGGAACTACAATGAGCAGTTCTTC | CASSPFSGNYNEQFF
- | few | TRBJ2-7 | TRBV15 | TGTGCCACCAGCAGAGATTGGGCGGGCCCCTCTCCCGAGCAGTACTTC | CATSRDWAGPSPEQYF